A single TCR beta chain is shown here with its context. Its antigen is not yet known. Base qualities were left out, and no much larger clone turns up one base away. This entry comes from a study of response to subunit inactivated influenza vaccine (dated by TCRdb to 2016 to 2019). Concerning the study at large: To follow how T cells responded to a trivalent subunit inactivated influenza vaccine, the researchers relied on deep quantitative profiling of the T cell receptor repertoire. Overall study outcomes, separate from this receptor: It was suggested by the authors that each seasonal influenza vaccination may recruit only a limited number of new T cells.

Taken from cysteine to phenylalanine, the CDR3 has 14 residues. The kept DNA is CDR3 alone, 42 bases in frame from the first base. From a lookup of the germline V gene, CDR1 and CDR2 are SGDLS and YYNGEE. Cut back by 5 bases and 7 bases, the V and J ends lie 16 bases apart. Receptors were amplified or captured by RT-PCR. The sequencing machine was an Illumina HiSeq 2500. Clones were called with MiXCR by TCRdb after fastp trimmed the public reads at Q25, and only in-frame beta chains were retained. Rows merge per CDR3 protein into single entries with the most common DNA and genes. Present in this sample are almost 600,000 distinct CDR3 sequences, 12% to 15% of which were seen just once. The ten most abundant clones make up 11% of the sample.

The source of this sequence is a man over 45 who received an inactivated influenza vaccine. Donor details come from another sample of the same person, matched by shared clones. The chain links TRBV9 with TRBJ2-4, with TRBD2 tentatively as D gene (5 bases match). Here the sequenced sample was PBMCs from blood, taken roughly 13 days after vaccination. The bases are TGTGCCAGCAGTTCCCCAGGAGGAGATAACATTCAGTACTTC. Its translation is CASSSPGGDNIQYF.